The subject of this entry is one T cell receptor (beta chain). These data come from a study of blood T cell repertoires in COVID-19. This CDR3 has 15 amino acids. Trimming cost V 2 bases and J 5 bases, with 13 bases left between them. Per germline, CDR1 SGHTA and CDR2 FQGNSA. Here immunoSEQ multiplex PCR was the method, and the copy in TCRdb shows in-frame clones only, minus some. The sample yields 150,000 to 200,000 clones, about 90% seen once. The receptor was derived from a woman aged 55 to 70 with COVID-19, enrolled during active disease. The specimen was peripheral blood. The chain joins TRBV7-2 to TRBJ2-1; perhaps TRBD2 as D (6 bases). The chain's CDR3 is CASSLHGTGNNEQFF. The DNA of the CDR3 is TGTGCCAGCAGCTTACACGGGACTGGAAACAATGAGCAGTTCTTC.